The 2 T cell receptor beta chains below were found in one sample sequenced in a study of regulatory T cells in long-lasting Graves disease. Time point of the sample: persistent/refractory GD, antithyroid drugs over 5 years with positive TRAb. The TCR library was made from RNA extracted from PBMCs. Arm-PCR of CDR3 regions and iRepertoire HTBI primers were the basis on which TCR beta libraries were built. TCRdb called the multiplex PCR reads again in MiXCR, with one record for every CDR3 protein. This sample yields 500,000 to 700,000 distinct CDR3 sequences, of which 25% to 30% are seen a single time; about 40% belongs to the top ten. The material was peripheral blood mononuclear cells (PBMCs), obtained when the disease was refractory, from a patient treated with antithyroid drugs. These receptors came from a female donor with Graves disease.

The chain uses TRBV30 and TRBJ1-6, with unresolved D. V lost 5 bases, J lost 14 bases, and 10 bases lay in between. This CDR3 has 10 residues. Germline-derived CDR1 and CDR2 are GTSNPN and SVGIG (reference sequence). The CDR3 DNA reads TGTGCCTGGGAGGGTCTGTCCCTCCACTTT. It is translated as CAWEGLSLHF.

The genes are TRBV7-9 and TRBJ1-1, with D unresolved. The CDR3 is made up of 15 amino acids. Trimming left V 1 base short and J 4 bases short, with 13 bases between. In germline, CDR1 is SEHNR, CDR2 FQNEAQ (reference sequence). DNA of the CDR3: TGTGCCAGCAGCTTAGAGCAGGTTCGACGCACTGAAGCTTTCTTT. Translating it yields CASSLEQVRRTEAFF.